This entry lists 7 T cell receptor beta chains sequenced from one sample in a study of blood T cell repertoires in COVID-19. Assay: immunoSEQ multiplex PCR; the TCRdb copy retains only in-frame clones and omits some. The sample has some 250,000 clones, 80% to 85% seen once. The sample consisted of peripheral blood. The receptors come from a man in his sixties with acute or convalescent COVID-19.

This chain links TRBV6-4 with TRBJ2-6, with a possible D match to TRBD2 (6 bases). There are 15 residues in the CDR3. V lost 8 bases to trimming and J lost 0 bases, with 11 bases between them. From germline, CDR1 is MRHNA and CDR2 SNTAGT. This CDR3 is CASAVGSSGANVLTF. The DNA of the CDR3 is TGTGCCAGCGCCGTCGGGAGCTCTGGGGCCAACGTCCTGACTTTC.

The chain employs TRBV21-1 and TRBJ1-6; TRBD1, the D gene given by the table, was not confirmed from the DNA. TRBV21-1 is a pseudogene locus. CDR3 length: 17 residues. The CDR3 reads CASSTQRRHCYDSPLHF. For the CDR3, the DNA is TGTGCCAGCAGCACCCAACGAAGACATTGTTACGATTCACCCCTCCACTTT.

The rearrangement links TRBV2 to TRBJ1-2; 10 positions agree with TRBD1. The V gene end was trimmed by 5 bases and the J gene end by 8 bases; junction bases not matched to a gene: 17. The CDR3 runs 17 residues. Germline V gives CDR1 SNHLY, CDR2 FYNNEI. Here the CDR3 reads CASSPTGQGPGAMGYTF. The DNA for the CDR3 is TGTGCCAGCAGTCCGACGGGACAGGGGCCGGGAGCTATGGGCTACACCTTC.

The chain has TRBV7-9 and TRBJ2-7; 8 nucleotides line up with TRBD2. Germline CDR1 reads SEHNR; CDR2 reads FQNEAQ (reference sequence). The J segment lost 5 bases and the V segment lost 1 base, leaving 10 bases of the junction unmatched. This CDR3 contains 16 residues. Here the CDR3 DNA reads TGTGCCAGCAGCTTAGTTCAGGCGGGGGGCGAGAACGAGCAGTACTTC. It codes for CASSLVQAGGENEQYF.

The CDR3 spells CATSSYVGTDSYEQYF. In DNA, the CDR3 is TGTGCCACCAGCAGCTACGTTGGGACAGACTCCTACGAGCAGTACTTC. The gene calls are TRBV15 and TRBJ2-7; 7 bases line up with TRBD1. The CDR3 has 16 residues. CDR1 and CDR2 from the germline V gene are LNHNV and YYDKDF (reference sequence). Losses at the gene ends were 3 bases for V and 0 bases for J; bases not matched to a gene: 8. Full variable domain (missing parts from reference TRBV15 and TRBJ2-7): DAMVIQNPRYQVTQFGKPVTLSCSQTLNHNVMYWYQQKSSQAPKLLFHYYDKDFNNEADTPDNFQSRRPNTSFCFLDIRSPGLGDTAMYLCATSSYVGTDSYEQYFGPGTRLTVT.

The rearrangement uses TRBV27 and TRBJ2-1; no firm D call. This CDR3 contains 17 residues. Trimming pared 1 base from V and 0 bases from J, leaving 13 bases between. The V gene's germline CDR1 is MNHEY and CDR2 SMNVEV (reference sequence). The CDR3 region has the DNA TGTGCCAGCAGTTTATTGGGTCTACAGAGCTCCTACAATGAGCAGTTCTTC. This sequence encodes CASSLLGLQSSYNEQFF.

The chain links TRBV27 to TRBJ2-3, with a weak D call TRBD1 (6 bases). Germline loops: CDR1 MNHEY, CDR2 SMNVEV (reference sequence). CDR3 size: 16 residues. V was trimmed by 2 bases and J by 0 bases, leaving 12 bases between them. The DNA of the CDR3 is TGTGCCAGCAGTTTAAGGGGGAGACCTAGCACAGATACGCAGTATTTT. Its protein is CASSLRGRPSTDTQYF.